Following are 12 T cell receptor beta chains from one sample sequenced in a study of CD8 T cells in ankylosing spondylitis. TCRdb reanalysed the 5' RACE reads using MiXCR and keeps one entry per CDR3 protein. The sample shows some 130,000 distinct CDR3 sequences, about 6.7% of them seen only once. The sequenced sample consisted of blood, either unsorted or a sorted T cell fraction (not recorded which). These receptors were collected from a female donor with ankylosing spondylitis or in good health (not recorded which).

This clonotype showed up many times. The chain uses TRBV3-1 and TRBJ2-1; no reliable D call. V lost 2 bases, J lost 0 bases, and 5 bases lay in between. The CDR3 spans 14 residues. Germline V gene sequence: CDR1 LGHDT, CDR2 YNNKEL (reference sequence). The CDR3 here is CASSQLSSYNEQFF. Here the CDR3 DNA reads TGTGCCAGCAGCCAACTGAGCTCCTACAATGAGCAGTTCTTC.

The sample holds many counts of this clonotype. The chain recombines TRBV5-1 with TRBJ2-3; D call uncertain. The CDR3 consists of 13 residues. Trimming cost V 6 bases and J 2 bases, with 10 bases left between them. The germline V gene encodes CDR1 SGHRS and CDR2 YFSETQ. CDR3 sequence reads: CASTNTITDTQYF. CDR3 sequence (DNA): TGCGCCAGCACCAACACGATCACAGATACGCAGTATTTT.

The sample holds many counts of this clonotype. The rearrangement uses TRBV24-1 and TRBJ2-5; TRBD1 agrees at 9 bases. Germline assignment: CDR1 KGHDR and CDR2 SFDVKD. V dropped 3 bases and J dropped 2; count of bases not matched to a gene: 9. The CDR3 is made up of 17 amino acids. The CDR3, as DNA: TGTGCCACCAGTGATACCAAAGCCGGGACAGGGCAAGAGACCCAGTACTTC. This translates into CATSDTKAGTGQETQYF.

This clonotype was seen ten or more times. V and J are TRBV9 and TRBJ1-6; D is perhaps TRBD1 (6 bases). Trimming took 7 bases from V and 6 from J, leaving 14 bases between them. There are 14 residues in the CDR3. CDR1 is SGDLS and CDR2 is YYNGEE in the germline V gene. The CDR3 protein is CASSPPGANSPLHF. As DNA, the CDR3 is TGTGCCAGCTCCCCGCCGGGGGCTAATTCACCCCTCCACTTT. Filled out from reference TRBV9 and TRBJ1-6, the complete variable domain reads DSGVTQTPKHLITATGQRVTLRCSPRSGDLSVYWYQQSLDQGLQFLIQYYNGEERAKGNILERFSAQQFPDLHSELNLSSLELGDSALYFCASSPPGANSPLHFGNGTRLTVT.

This clonotype was observed at least ten times. Here the CDR3 reads CASSVSPDTEAFF. The CDR3 bases are TGTGCCAGCAGCGTTTCGCCCGACACTGAAGCTTTCTTT. The chain is built from TRBV9 and TRBJ1-1; D uncertain. V gave up 2 bases and J gave up 3 bases, with 8 bases separating them. CDR3 size: 13 residues. The germline V gene encodes CDR1 SGDLS and CDR2 YYNGEE.

V is TRBV7-6 and J is TRBJ1-1, with D maybe TRBD1 (5 bases). Germline CDR1 and CDR2: SGHVS and FNYEAQ. The CDR3 contains 15 residues. The V gene lost 1 base and the J gene lost 2 bases, with 11 bases spanning the gap. The CDR3 reads CASSLEPGRNTEAFF. The CDR3 DNA reads as TGTGCCAGCAGCTTAGAGCCAGGGCGAAACACTGAAGCTTTCTTT.

This clonotype was seen repeatedly, ten times or more. The genes are TRBV9 and TRBJ2-2; 8 bases map to TRBD2. The CDR3 is made up of 14 amino acids. Germline V gives CDR1 SGDLS, CDR2 YYNGEE. V was clipped by 6 bases and J by 3 bases; unmatched bases: 4. CDR3 sequence: CASTPGGDTGELFF. For the CDR3, the DNA is TGTGCCAGCACCCCCGGGGGGGACACCGGGGAGCTGTTTTTT. Based on the CDR3 plus reference TRBV9 and TRBJ2-2, the full variable domain is DSGVTQTPKHLITATGQRVTLRCSPRSGDLSVYWYQQSLDQGLQFLIQYYNGEERAKGNILERFSAQQFPDLHSELNLSSLELGDSALYFCASTPGGDTGELFFGEGSRLTVL.

Many counts were recorded for this clonotype. This rearrangement joins TRBV5-1 to TRBJ2-3; D assignment may be TRBD1 or TRBD2 (5 bases each). V was trimmed by 6 bases and J by 0 bases, leaving 14 bases between them. The CDR3 loop spans 15 amino acids. Germline-derived CDR1 and CDR2 are SGHRS and YFSETQ. As DNA, the CDR3 is TGCGCCAGCACCAGGGACGGAGGAAGCACAGATACGCAGTATTTT. Amino acid sequence: CASTRDGGSTDTQYF.

This clonotype was recorded at least ten times. The V and J genes are TRBV5-1 and TRBJ2-5; TRBD1 agrees at 10 bases. The ends lost 5 bases at V and 4 bases at J; junction bases unmatched: 11. This CDR3 is built from 16 residues. Germline V gives CDR1 SGHRS, CDR2 YFSETQ. The CDR3 protein is CASSYTMTGGRETQYF. CDR3 coding DNA: TGCGCCAGCAGTTACACGATGACAGGGGGCCGAGAGACCCAGTACTTC.

Many counts were recorded for this clonotype. The rearrangement uses TRBV4-1 and TRBJ2-7; D unclear. Trimming shortened V by 1 base and J by 2 bases, and 12 bases separated the two germline ends. Germline values: CDR1 MGHRA, CDR2 YSYEKL. The CDR3 has 15 residues. The CDR3 reads CASSQGASDTYEQYF. The CDR3 nucleotides are TGCGCCAGCAGCCAAGGGGCTAGTGATACCTACGAGCAGTACTTC.

This clonotype was counted many times. This chain links TRBV7-2 with TRBJ2-5; unclear D gene. Trimming stripped 2 bases from V and 1 base from J, with 5 bases between. The CDR3 totals 13 residues. Germline loops: CDR1 SGHTA, CDR2 FQGNSA. CDR3 region: CASSLRTQETQYF. As DNA, the CDR3 is TGTGCCAGCAGCTTAAGGACCCAAGAGACCCAGTACTTC. The whole variable domain, filled in from reference TRBV7-2 and TRBJ2-5, reads GAGVSQSPSNKVTEKGKDVELRCDPISGHTALYWYRQSLGQGLEFLIYFQGNSAPDKSGLPSDRFSAERTGGSVSTLTIQRTQQEDSAVYLCASSLRTQETQYFGPGTRLLVL.

In its sample, this clonotype was seen many times. The V call is TRBV15, the J call TRBJ2-2; tentatively, D is TRBD1 (5 bases). This CDR3 spans 13 amino acids. Germline assignment: CDR1 LNHNV and CDR2 YYDKDF (reference sequence). V was clipped by 5 bases and J by 8 bases, with 12 bases between them. CDR3 in DNA: TGTGCCACCAGCCGGGCAGGGTCAGGGGAGCTGTTTTTT. Protein: CATSRAGSGELFF. The whole variable domain, remainder taken from reference TRBV15 and TRBJ2-2, is DAMVIQNPRYQVTQFGKPVTLSCSQTLNHNVMYWYQQKSSQAPKLLFHYYDKDFNNEADTPDNFQSRRPNTSFCFLDIRSPGLGDTAMYLCATSRAGSGELFFGEGSRLTVL.